This TCR beta chain is drawn from a study of CXCR3-negative and CXCR3-positive naive CD8 T cells (dated by TCRdb to the late 2010s). Turning to the overall study: In total, some 140 million TRB reads were obtained, or roughly 1.5 +/- 0.3 million reads per library. Diversity and physicochemical repertoire analyses covered around 10 donors pooled from two independent experiments. The TRBV-TRBJ cluster analysis covered naive subsets from about five donors and memory cells from 3 donors. On the study overall, not on this receptor specifically: Because surface CD5, which is linked to self-reactivity in mice, was comparable between the naive subsets, TCR interaction strength was also inferred from the physicochemical properties of TRB CDR3s. Freshly isolated PBMCs were used for most assays because CXCR3 expression went down partially after cryopreservation. Both naive subsets had comparably high repertoire diversity, while memory CD8+ T cells had much lower repertoire diversity. TRB CDR3s from CXCR3-positive naive cells showed higher hydrophobicity (lower Kidera factor 4), lower energy, and higher strength and volume indices than CXCR3-negative naive cells. Similar TRBV-TRBJ usage was shown by naive CXCR3-negative and CXCR3-positive cells from the same donor, whereas distinct patterns were shown by memory cells.

The sequencer was a NextSeq 550. The Human TCR Profiling Kit (MiLaboratory) was used to prepare UMI-labeled 5' RACE TRB cDNA libraries. cDNA synthesis used the entire amount of extracted RNA, and PCR amplification then used the entire amount of cDNA produced. Libraries were prepared in parallel with an identical number of PCR cycles. In the source study's methods: With a requirement of at least two reads per UMI, MIGEC and MiXCR extracted about 50,000 +/- 10,000 unique UMI-labeled TRB cDNA molecules per library. On average, each library contained approximately 40,000 +/- 10,000 functional in-frame TRB CDR3 nucleotide clonotypes without stop codons. After downsampling to 5000 UMI-labeled TRB molecules per sample, diversity metrics, including normalized Shannon-Wiener and Chao1, were computed in VDJtools. VDJtools was used to calculate clonotype-size-weighted physicochemical properties of the central five CDR3 residues, namely interaction energy, strength, volume and Kidera factor 4. The reads, reprocessed by TCRdb, yield one row per CDR3 protein sequence and no DNA. These V and J calls are TCRdb output, not the study's own analysis. Per the sample table, the count is 45,000 to 75,000 distinct CDR3 sequences. The ten largest clonotypes hold 0.35% to 0.5% of the sample.

Each CD8+ T cell subset was flow-sorted in triplicate, and a few hundred thousand cells per subset were placed directly into RLT lysis buffer. To exclude memory contaminants, naive CD8+ T cells were stringently defined as CD45RO-CCR7+CD27+CD95-. Peripheral blood mononuclear cells were isolated from buffy coats using standard density gradient centrifugation. Naive CXCR3-negative and CXCR3-positive CD8+ T cells were flow-sorted on a FACSAria III. Total RNA was extracted from sorted cells with an RNeasy Mini Kit. Per the germline V gene, LGHNA is the CDR1 and YSLEER is the CDR2. Reading from cysteine to phenylalanine, the CDR3 counts 17 amino acids. The nucleotide record is missing. In regard to this clonotype: Its antigen is unknown.

The source material was naive CXCR3- CD8+ T cells from blood. Explained via the paper, the cell subset or site label denotes: CD45RO-CCR7+CD27+CD95- naive CD8+ T cells lacking CXCR3 (TNR3-). This TCR derives from a human donor in good health. Some clones in this sample may be carry-over from other donors' samples. Recombination linked TRBV4-3 to TRBJ2-7; no DNA is available, so the TRBD1 call from TCRdb remains unchecked. For the CDR3, the sequence is CASSQDLTGRVSYEQYF.